The clone carrying this T cell receptor beta chain appeared many times. Its specificity is not known. The data were taken from a study of CD8 T cells in ankylosing spondylitis. General study results and limits: Some of these motif variants have turned up before, in reports on reactive arthritis synovial fluid and blood.

V lost 4 bases, J lost 1 base, and 11 bases lay in between. Germline CDR1 reads DFQATT; CDR2 reads SNEGSKA (reference sequence). The CDR3 spans 14 residues. TCRdb reanalysed the 5' RACE reads using MiXCR and keeps one entry per CDR3 protein. The table records 150,000 to 200,000 distinct CDR3 sequences, roughly 20% of them present only once. The chain recombines TRBV20-1 with TRBJ2-4; D call uncertain. Sample: blood, either unsorted or a sorted T cell fraction (not recorded which). This TCR was sampled from a male donor aged 10 to 30 with ankylosing spondylitis or in good health (not recorded which). The CDR3, as DNA: TGCAGTGCTATCTCCGACCCGGCCAAAAACATTCAGTACTTC. Residues: CSAISDPAKNIQYF.